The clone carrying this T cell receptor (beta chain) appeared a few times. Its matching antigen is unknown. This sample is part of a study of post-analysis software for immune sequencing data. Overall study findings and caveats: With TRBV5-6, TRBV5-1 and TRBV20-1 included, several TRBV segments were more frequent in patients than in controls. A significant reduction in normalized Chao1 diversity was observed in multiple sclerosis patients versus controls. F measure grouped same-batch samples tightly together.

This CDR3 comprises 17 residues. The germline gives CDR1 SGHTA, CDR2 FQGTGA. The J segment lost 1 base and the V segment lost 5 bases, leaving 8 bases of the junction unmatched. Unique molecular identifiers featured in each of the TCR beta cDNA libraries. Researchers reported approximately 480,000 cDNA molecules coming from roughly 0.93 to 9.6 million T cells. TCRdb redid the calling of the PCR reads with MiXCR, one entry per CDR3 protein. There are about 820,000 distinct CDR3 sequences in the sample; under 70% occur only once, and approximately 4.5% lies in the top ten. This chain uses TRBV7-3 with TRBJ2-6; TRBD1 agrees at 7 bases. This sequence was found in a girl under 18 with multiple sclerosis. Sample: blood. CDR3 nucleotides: TGTGCCAGCAGCCAACAGGGGTTCTCATCTGGGGCCAACGTCCTGACTTTC. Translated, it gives CASSQQGFSSGANVLTF.